Listed below are T cell receptor beta chains from one sample, sequenced in a study of OX40 agonist ivuxolimab in advanced cancers. Some clones are missing from TCRdb's copy, which holds only in-frame ones; the method was immunoSEQ multiplex PCR. The sample consists of about 130,000 clones, more than 85% of them appearing once. The sequencing used CD4+ or CD8+ T cells sorted from blood, collected in a trial of the OX40 agonist ivuxolimab. The receptor source for this set is an adult with an advanced solid tumor such as melanoma, head and neck, liver or kidney cancer. Each CDR3 is given without its conserved first and last residue. A row's size may be missing; if present it is once, few, many or a size class.

size: -; V: TRBV27; J: TRBJ2-1; CDR3: ASSLVPAYSYNEQF
size: few; V: TRBV9; J: TRBJ1-6; CDR3: ASSVPGNSPLH
size: once; V: TRBV28; J: TRBJ1-1; CDR3: ASSSSNTEAF
size: -; V: TRBV10-3; J: TRBJ1-3; CDR3: AISDPLSGNTIY
size: -; V: TRBV9; J: TRBJ1-1; CDR3: ASSPGRGLLNTEAF
size: -; V: TRBV30; J: TRBJ1-6; CDR3: AWDRGNSPLH
size: -; V: TRBV5-1; J: TRBJ1-2; CDR3: ASSRGQSNSNYGYT
size: few; V: TRBV6-4; J: TRBJ2-1; CDR3: ASSAIGGVSYNEQF
size: -; V: TRBV28; J: TRBJ2-2; CDR3: ASSWALINTGELF
size: -; V: TRBV5-6; J: TRBJ1-5; CDR3: ASSYSPGNNQPQH
size: -; V: TRBV4-1; J: TRBJ2-7; CDR3: ASSQIGTSYEQY
size: -; V: TRBV19; J: TRBJ2-1; CDR3: ASTPSGSQYNEQF
size: -; V: TRBV28; J: TRBJ2-1; CDR3: ASRTAGASYNEQF
size: -; V: TRBV5-6; J: TRBJ1-2; CDR3: ASQAWGGYNYGYT
size: -; V: TRBV11-2; J: TRBJ1-2; CDR3: ASSPDRDYGYT
size: -; V: TRBV18; J: TRBJ2-5; CDR3: ASSPPGGRETQY
size: -; V: TRBV18; J: TRBJ1-2; CDR3: ASSPPGQGRSSYGYT
size: -; V: TRBV6-1; J: TRBJ1-3; CDR3: ASSRDSGNTIY
size: -; V: TRBV7-2; J: TRBJ1-1; CDR3: ASSFGMNTEAF
size: once; V: TRBV9; J: TRBJ1-3; CDR3: ASSVGNRVGNTIY
size: -; V: TRBV6-5; J: TRBJ2-7; CDR3: ASSSLRDSYSYEQY
size: -; V: TRBV7-2; J: TRBJ2-3; CDR3: ASSPVFGTDTQY
size: -; V: TRBV6-5; J: TRBJ1-2; CDR3: ASRPDRVAGYT
size: -; V: TRBV29-1; J: TRBJ1-3; CDR3: SVDVGSGNTIY
size: -; V: TRBV7-9; J: TRBJ2-1; CDR3: ASSQGGKQF
size: -; V: TRBV25-1; J: TRBJ1-1; CDR3: ASSPGQGVGEAF
size: -; V: TRBV27; J: TRBJ1-1; CDR3: ASSLGGGQGSKAF
size: -; V: TRBV2; J: TRBJ2-7; CDR3: ASSFFQRGYEQY
size: -; V: TRBV28; J: TRBJ2-6; CDR3: ASSFQGGFGANVLT
size: -; V: TRBV27; J: TRBJ1-1; CDR3: ASSLFTGTANTEAF
size: -; V: TRBV7-2; J: TRBJ2-7; CDR3: ASSERDTPYEQY
size: -; V: TRBV27; J: TRBJ2-6; CDR3: ASSFWVGDSGANVLT
size: -; V: TRBV7-9; J: TRBJ1-1; CDR3: ASSPGNTNTEAF
size: -; V: TRBV5-1; J: TRBJ2-7; CDR3: ASSRRDPLGSYEQY
size: -; V: TRBV7-2; J: TRBJ2-7; CDR3: ASSLVGSDYEQY
size: -; V: TRBV25-1; J: TRBJ1-1; CDR3: ASSEYMGNTEAF
size: -; V: TRBV5-6; J: TRBJ1-2; CDR3: ASSRGRITYGYT
size: -; V: TRBV7-9; J: TRBJ2-5; CDR3: ASSLALRGETQY
size: -; V: TRBV7-8; J: TRBJ1-1; CDR3: ASSYGGGPEAF
size: -; V: TRBV12-5; J: TRBJ2-1; CDR3: ASGLSSGGWNNEQF
size: -; V: TRBV29-1; J: TRBJ2-1; CDR3: SVEGGTSDSYNEQF
size: -; V: TRBV15; J: TRBJ1-3; CDR3: ATSSEVRNTIY
size: -; V: TRBV13; J: TRBJ1-1; CDR3: ASSFSFEWYRMNTEAF
size: -; V: TRBV4-3; J: TRBJ2-7; CDR3: ASSQASLTSWNYEQY
size: -; V: TRBV5-1; J: TRBJ2-7; CDR3: ASSLLGGHEIYEQY
size: few; V: TRBV6-4; J: TRBJ1-6; CDR3: ASRASGTGFNSPLH
size: -; V: TRBV19; J: TRBJ1-3; CDR3: ASSNQGFRNTIY
size: -; V: TRBV6-5; J: TRBJ1-3; CDR3: ASSYSRQGQDTIY